These T cell receptor beta chains were read from a single sample in a study of blood T cells in healthy people across ages. A single record per CDR3 protein comes from TCRdb applying MiXCR to the 5' RACE reads. The sample has under 2 million distinct CDR3 sequences; 34% are singletons. The sequencing input was blood. The receptors were gathered from a woman aged 30 to 39 in good health. Both conserved end residues are part of each CDR3. The D gene is left open where the match is weak. Rows may omit the clone size; those that give it use once, few, many or a size class.

V: TRBV6-5; J: TRBJ2-3; D: TRBD2; size: few; DNA: TGTGCCAGCAGGGCAGCGGGGGATACGCAGTATTTT; CDR3: CASRAAGDTQYF
V: TRBV20-1; J: TRBJ2-7; D: NA; size: few; DNA: TGCAGTGCTACGGCCAAACAGGACCTAGGGTACGAGCAGTACTTC; CDR3: CSATAKQDLGYEQYF
V: TRBV28; J: TRBJ2-7; D: NA; size: many; DNA: TGTGCCAGCGCCTCGTCGGGGCGCGGTGGGTCGAACTACGAGCAGTACTTC; CDR3: CASASSGRGGSNYEQYF
V: TRBV12-3/TRBV12-4; J: TRBJ2-3; D: TRBD2; size: NA; DNA: TGTGCCAGCAGTTTATTAGGAGCGGGGGGGCGGGCAGATGTGCAGTATTTT; CDR3: CASSLLGAGGRADVQYF
V: TRBV4-1; J: TRBJ1-2; D: TRBD1; size: many; DNA: TGCGCCAGCAGCCAAGCTTCTCTATTGGCAGGGACAGGACCCTCGCTATACTATCGCTACACCTTC; CDR3: CASSQASLLAGTGPSLYYRYTF
V: TRBV6-2/TRBV6-3; J: TRBJ2-7; D: NA; size: few; DNA: TGTGCCAGCAGCAACCGGGACAACCAATACGAGCAGTACTTC; CDR3: CASSNRDNQYEQYF
V: TRBV28; J: TRBJ2-3; D: TRBD2; size: few; DNA: TGTGCCAGCAGCCCCATAATACTAGCGGGAGGAGGCACAGATACGCAGTATTTT; CDR3: CASSPIILAGGGTDTQYF
V: TRBV28; J: TRBJ1-5; D: NA; size: few; DNA: TGTGCCAGCACCCCCGTCGGTCAGGTCAGGCAGCCCCAGCATTTT; CDR3: CASTPVGQVRQPQHF
V: TRBV29-1; J: TRBJ2-4; D: NA; size: many; DNA: TGTATGGGGAAAATCGTAATGGCCAAAAACATTCAGTACTTC; CDR3: CMGKIVMAKNIQYF
V: TRBV14; J: TRBJ2-5; D: TRBD2; size: few; DNA: TGTGCCAGCAGCCAAAGTACGGGAGGGACCCAGTACTTC; CDR3: CASSQSTGGTQYF
V: TRBV10-3; J: TRBJ2-1; D: TRBD2; size: NA; DNA: TGTGCCATCAGTGACCCGTTCGGGGGGGGACGCACTGCTGAGCAGTTCTTC; CDR3: CAISDPFGGGRTAEQFF
V: TRBV15; J: TRBJ2-7; D: NA; size: few; DNA: TGTGCCACCAGCAGAGAAGGTGGCAGGGCATACGAGCAGTACTTC; CDR3: CATSREGGRAYEQYF
V: TRBV20-1; J: TRBJ2-7; D: TRBD1; size: few; DNA: TGCAGTGCTAACCAAAGGGACAGGGGGCTGGGAGAGCAGTACTTC; CDR3: CSANQRDRGLGEQYF
V: TRBV5-1; J: TRBJ1-1; D: NA; size: NA; DNA: TGCGCCAGCAGCTTTCTGTCAGGCCCAATGAACACTGAAGCTTTCTTT; CDR3: CASSFLSGPMNTEAFF
V: TRBV4-1; J: TRBJ2-5; D: TRBD1; size: NA; DNA: TGCGCCAGCAGCCACCCTGACAGGGCCCAAGAGACCCAGTACTTC; CDR3: CASSHPDRAQETQYF
V: TRBV12-3/TRBV12-4; J: TRBJ2-3; D: NA; size: NA; DNA: TGTGCCAGCAAGAAGACACTGAACGCAGATATGCAGTATTTT; CDR3: CASKKTLNADMQYF
V: TRBV4-1; J: TRBJ2-7; D: NA; size: NA; DNA: TGCGCCAGCAGCCAACTAGACCGCCGAAGTGCCCCCGGCGAGCAGTACTTC; CDR3: CASSQLDRRSAPGEQYF
V: TRBV5-1; J: TRBJ2-2; D: TRBD2; size: NA; DNA: TGCGCCAGCAGCCGAGCTAGCGGGGGGGCCGGCACCGGGGAGCTGTTTTTT; CDR3: CASSRASGGAGTGELFF
V: TRBV5-1; J: TRBJ1-4; D: NA; size: NA; DNA: TGCGCCAGCAGCTCAGAACAACGAGAAAAACTGTTTTTT; CDR3: CASSSEQREKLFF
V: TRBV6-6; J: TRBJ1-1; D: NA; size: NA; DNA: TGTGCCAGCAGTAGTTCGTCAGGTGCTTGGAACACTGAAGCTTTCTTT; CDR3: CASSSSSGAWNTEAFF
V: TRBV9; J: TRBJ2-3; D: NA; size: few; DNA: TGTGCCAGCAGCGTAGAGGTCAGCGTTAGCACAGATACGCAGTATTTT; CDR3: CASSVEVSVSTDTQYF
V: TRBV20-1; J: TRBJ2-3; D: TRBD1; size: few; DNA: TGCAGTGCTCTCCCGGACAGGCTGATTGTGAATACGCAGTATTTT; CDR3: CSALPDRLIVNTQYF
V: TRBV18; J: TRBJ2-7; D: TRBD2; size: NA; DNA: TGTGCCAGCTCACCCCAGCGGGGGGTAAGGGAGCAGTACTTC; CDR3: CASSPQRGVREQYF
V: TRBV7-9; J: TRBJ2-7; D: NA; size: many; DNA: TGTGCCAGCAGCCCCTCCTCCAGTCTCTACGAGCAGTACTTC; CDR3: CASSPSSSLYEQYF
V: TRBV7-9; J: TRBJ1-1; D: TRBD1; size: NA; DNA: TGTGCCAGCAGCTCACCAGGGGGGGGACAGATGAACACTGAAGCTTTCTTT; CDR3: CASSSPGGGQMNTEAFF
V: TRBV6-5; J: TRBJ1-6; D: NA; size: few; DNA: TGTGCCAGCAGTTTTCGACAGCTGGACGACGGGCGCGGTTCACCCCTCCACTTT; CDR3: CASSFRQLDDGRGSPLHF
V: TRBV7-9; J: TRBJ1-2; D: NA; size: few; DNA: TGTGCCAGTACTAACCTAAAAACTAACTATGGCTACACCTTC; CDR3: CASTNLKTNYGYTF
V: TRBV28; J: TRBJ2-7; D: NA; size: few; DNA: TGTGCCAGCAGTTCCCAACAAAGCCCCTCCTACGAGCAGTACTTC; CDR3: CASSSQQSPSYEQYF
V: TRBV4-1; J: TRBJ2-3; D: NA; size: NA; DNA: TGCGCCAGCAGCCAAGACGCTGGGGGGTTTCCAGATACGCAGTATTTT; CDR3: CASSQDAGGFPDTQYF
V: TRBV6-6; J: TRBJ1-2; D: NA; size: few; DNA: TGTGCCAGCAGAGCAGGGTTGGATGGCTACACCTTC; CDR3: CASRAGLDGYTF
V: TRBV13; J: TRBJ2-7; D: NA; size: NA; DNA: TGTGCCAGCAGCTTAGTAGTCGGACCCGGCCCCTACGAGCAGTACTTC; CDR3: CASSLVVGPGPYEQYF
V: TRBV7-2; J: TRBJ1-6; D: NA; size: NA; DNA: TGTGCCAGCAGCTTAGTTACAACAGGGTTGTCACCCCTCCACTTT; CDR3: CASSLVTTGLSPLHF
V: TRBV29-1; J: TRBJ2-4; D: NA; size: many; DNA: TGCAGCGTCGCCCGCGGGCCGGGGGACATTCAGTACTTC; CDR3: CSVARGPGDIQYF
V: TRBV11-1; J: TRBJ2-5; D: NA; size: few; DNA: TGTGCCAGCAGCTTAGACCTTAGACCCCAAGAGACCCAGTACTTC; CDR3: CASSLDLRPQETQYF
V: TRBV10-3; J: TRBJ2-5; D: TRBD2; size: few; DNA: TGTGCCATCAGCCGGCTAGCGGGGGGGCGTCAAGAGACCCAGTACTTC; CDR3: CAISRLAGGRQETQYF
V: TRBV5-5; J: TRBJ2-7; D: TRBD2; size: many; DNA: TGTGCCAGCAGATACTATCCTTCTAGCGGAACCTACGAGCAGTACTTC; CDR3: CASRYYPSSGTYEQYF
V: TRBV15; J: TRBJ2-3; D: TRBD2; size: NA; DNA: TGTGCCACCAGTCTAGCGGGGAGCACAGGTACGCAGTATTTT; CDR3: CATSLAGSTGTQYF
V: TRBV20-1; J: TRBJ2-5; D: TRBD2; size: NA; DNA: TGCAGTGCTAGAGATTGGGCTAGCGGGGCGCGGGAGACCCAGTACTTC; CDR3: CSARDWASGARETQYF
V: TRBV5-6; J: TRBJ2-7; D: NA; size: NA; DNA: TGTTCCAGCAGCGGAGGGGACGCGGAGCAGTACTTC; CDR3: CSSSGGDAEQYF
V: TRBV20-1; J: TRBJ2-7; D: NA; size: NA; DNA: TGCAGTGCTAGGGAAGTTTGGGAGCTGGGCTACGAGCAGTACTTC; CDR3: CSAREVWELGYEQYF
V: TRBV28; J: TRBJ2-7; D: NA; size: NA; DNA: TGTGCCAGCAGGTTACTCGACACATCCTACGAGCAGTACTTC; CDR3: CASRLLDTSYEQYF
V: TRBV2; J: TRBJ1-1; D: NA; size: NA; DNA: TGTGCCAGCAGATACTCCGGGAACACTGAAGCTTTCTTT; CDR3: CASRYSGNTEAFF
V: TRBV29-1; J: TRBJ2-3; D: NA; size: many; DNA: TGCAACACCCACCTAGCGAAGCAGTATTTT; CDR3: CNTHLAKQYF
V: TRBV20-1; J: TRBJ2-1; D: TRBD2; size: few; DNA: TGCAGTGCACCCAACCTAGCGGGAGGGTGGAATGAGCAGTTCTTC; CDR3: CSAPNLAGGWNEQFF
V: TRBV9; J: TRBJ2-1; D: NA; size: few; DNA: TGTGCCAGCAGCGTAGGTGGCAGGGATAATGAGCAGTTCTTC; CDR3: CASSVGGRDNEQFF
V: TRBV20-1; J: TRBJ1-2; D: TRBD1; size: few; DNA: TGCAGTGCTAGAGAGCTAACCGGGACAGGTCCCTCTAACTATGGCTACACCTTC; CDR3: CSARELTGTGPSNYGYTF
V: TRBV18; J: TRBJ2-7; D: TRBD1; size: NA; DNA: TGTGCCAGCTCACCGAGAGGGGGCCAGGGGCCCGAGCAGTACTTC; CDR3: CASSPRGGQGPEQYF
V: TRBV13; J: TRBJ2-7; D: NA; size: NA; DNA: TGTGCCAGCAGCTTATATCGGAATGAGCAGTACTTC; CDR3: CASSLYRNEQYF
V: TRBV29-1; J: TRBJ2-1; D: TRBD2; size: NA; DNA: TGCAGCGTTGCCTGGGGACTAGGACACAATGAGCAGTTCTTC; CDR3: CSVAWGLGHNEQFF
V: TRBV20-1; J: TRBJ2-5; D: NA; size: NA; DNA: TGCAGTGCCAACAGGGTTCCCAAAGAGACCCAGTACTTC; CDR3: CSANRVPKETQYF
V: TRBV20-1; J: TRBJ1-1; D: NA; size: NA; DNA: TGCAGTGCTAGGCTCCCGGGCCTCCAGGGAGAAGCTTTCTTT; CDR3: CSARLPGLQGEAFF